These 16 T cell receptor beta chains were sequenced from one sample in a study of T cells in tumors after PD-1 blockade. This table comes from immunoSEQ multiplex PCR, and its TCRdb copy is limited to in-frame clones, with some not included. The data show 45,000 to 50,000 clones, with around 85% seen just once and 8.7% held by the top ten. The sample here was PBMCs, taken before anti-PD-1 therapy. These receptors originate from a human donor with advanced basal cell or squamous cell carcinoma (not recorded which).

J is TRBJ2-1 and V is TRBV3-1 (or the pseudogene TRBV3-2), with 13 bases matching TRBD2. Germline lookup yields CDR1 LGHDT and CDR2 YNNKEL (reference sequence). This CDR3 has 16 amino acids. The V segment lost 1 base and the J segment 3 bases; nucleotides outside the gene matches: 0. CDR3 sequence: CASSQGTSGSYNEQFF. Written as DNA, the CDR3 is TGTGCCAGCAGCCAAGGGACTAGCGGGAGCTACAATGAGCAGTTCTTC.

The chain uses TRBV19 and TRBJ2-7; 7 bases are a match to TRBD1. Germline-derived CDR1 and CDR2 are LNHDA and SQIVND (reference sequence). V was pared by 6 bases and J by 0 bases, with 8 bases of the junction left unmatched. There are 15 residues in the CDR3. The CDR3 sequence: CASSQIQGSSYEQYF. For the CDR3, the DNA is TGTGCCAGTAGCCAGATACAGGGGAGCTCCTACGAGCAGTACTTC.

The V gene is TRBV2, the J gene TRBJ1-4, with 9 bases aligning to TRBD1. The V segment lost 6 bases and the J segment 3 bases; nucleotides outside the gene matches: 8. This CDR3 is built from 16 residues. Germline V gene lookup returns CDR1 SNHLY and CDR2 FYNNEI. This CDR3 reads CASSPGTGRANEKLFF. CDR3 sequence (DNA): TGTGCCAGCAGCCCCGGGACAGGGAGAGCTAATGAAAAACTGTTTTTT. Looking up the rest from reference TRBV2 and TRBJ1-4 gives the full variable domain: EPEVTQTPSHQVTQMGQEVILRCVPISNHLYFYWYRQILGQKVEFLVSFYNNEISEKSEIFDDQFSVERPDGSNFTLKIRSTKLEDSAMYFCASSPGTGRANEKLFFGSGTQLSVL.

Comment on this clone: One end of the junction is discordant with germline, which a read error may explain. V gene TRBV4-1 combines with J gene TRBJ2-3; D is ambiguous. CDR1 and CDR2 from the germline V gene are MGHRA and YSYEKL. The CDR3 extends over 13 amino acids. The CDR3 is CASSQGSIDTQYF. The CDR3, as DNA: TGCGCCAGCAGCCAAGGAAGCATAGATACGCAGTATTTT.

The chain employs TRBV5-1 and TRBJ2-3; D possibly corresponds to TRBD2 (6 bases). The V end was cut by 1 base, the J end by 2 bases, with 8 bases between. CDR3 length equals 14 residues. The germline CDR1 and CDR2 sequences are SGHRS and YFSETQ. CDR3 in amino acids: CASSLSGSTDTQYF. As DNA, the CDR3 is TGCGCCAGCAGCTTGAGCGGGTCCACAGATACGCAGTATTTT.

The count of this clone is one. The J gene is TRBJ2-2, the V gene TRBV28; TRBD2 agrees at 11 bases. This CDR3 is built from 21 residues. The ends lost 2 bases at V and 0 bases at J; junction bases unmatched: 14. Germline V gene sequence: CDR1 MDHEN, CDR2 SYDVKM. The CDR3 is CASSLPLSSTSGSPNTGELFF. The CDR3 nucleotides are TGTGCCAGCAGTTTACCCCTTTCCTCCACTAGCGGGAGCCCGAACACCGGGGAGCTGTTTTTT.

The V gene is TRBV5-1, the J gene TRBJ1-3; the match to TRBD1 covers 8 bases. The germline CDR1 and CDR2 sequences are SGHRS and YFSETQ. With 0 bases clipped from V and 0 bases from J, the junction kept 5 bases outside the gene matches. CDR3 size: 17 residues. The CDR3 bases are TGCGCCAGCAGCTTGGGGACAGGGCTTCACTCTGGAAACACCATATATTTT. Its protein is CASSLGTGLHSGNTIYF.

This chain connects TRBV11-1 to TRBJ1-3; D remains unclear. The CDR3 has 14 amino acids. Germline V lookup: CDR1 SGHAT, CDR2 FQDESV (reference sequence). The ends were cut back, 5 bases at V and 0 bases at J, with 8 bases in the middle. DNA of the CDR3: TGTGCCAGCAGCCAGGACCGCTCTGGAAACACCATATATTTT. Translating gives CASSQDRSGNTIYF.

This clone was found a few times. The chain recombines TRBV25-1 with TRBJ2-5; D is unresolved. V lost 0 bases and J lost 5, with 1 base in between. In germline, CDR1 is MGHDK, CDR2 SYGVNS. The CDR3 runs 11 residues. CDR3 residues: CASSEYETQYF. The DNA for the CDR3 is TGTGCCAGCAGTGAATATGAGACCCAGTACTTC.

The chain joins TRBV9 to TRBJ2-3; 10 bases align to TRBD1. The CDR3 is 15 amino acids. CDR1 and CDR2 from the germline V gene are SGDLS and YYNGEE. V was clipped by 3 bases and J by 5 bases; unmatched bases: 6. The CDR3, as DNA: TGTGCCAGCAGCGCCCGACAGGGGGCCAGAGATACGCAGTATTTT. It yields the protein CASSARQGARDTQYF.

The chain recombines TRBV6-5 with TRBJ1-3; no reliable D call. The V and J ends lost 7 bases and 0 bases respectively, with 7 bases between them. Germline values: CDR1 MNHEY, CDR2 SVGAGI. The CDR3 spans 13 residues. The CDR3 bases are TGTGCCAGCAATCAACGCTCTGGAAACACCATATATTTT. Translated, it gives CASNQRSGNTIYF.

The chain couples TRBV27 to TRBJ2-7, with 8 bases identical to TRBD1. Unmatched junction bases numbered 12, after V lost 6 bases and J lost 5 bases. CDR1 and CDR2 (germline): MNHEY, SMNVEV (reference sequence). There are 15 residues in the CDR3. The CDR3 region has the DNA TGTGCCAGCAGAGTGACAGGGGATCTTACGAACGAGCAGTACTTC. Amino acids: CASRVTGDLTNEQYF.

CDR3: CASSEGGLETQYF. The CDR3 nucleotides read TGTGCCAGCAGTGAAGGGGGTTTGGAGACCCAGTACTTC. The V call is TRBV2, the J call TRBJ2-5; D not certain. The germline V gene has CDR1 SNHLY and CDR2 FYNNEI. The CDR3 spans 13 residues. The V end lost 1 base, the J end lost 5 bases, and 8 bases lay between the germline ends.

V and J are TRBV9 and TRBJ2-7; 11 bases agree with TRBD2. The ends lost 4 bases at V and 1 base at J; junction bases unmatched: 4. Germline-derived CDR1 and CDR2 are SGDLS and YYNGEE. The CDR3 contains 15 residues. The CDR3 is CASSPGLAVSYEQYF. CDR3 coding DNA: TGTGCCAGCAGCCCGGGACTAGCGGTATCCTACGAGCAGTACTTC.

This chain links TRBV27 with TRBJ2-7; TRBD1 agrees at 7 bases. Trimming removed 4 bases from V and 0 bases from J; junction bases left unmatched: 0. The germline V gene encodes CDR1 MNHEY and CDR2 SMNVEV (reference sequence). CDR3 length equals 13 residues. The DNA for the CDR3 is TGTGCCAGCAGTTGGGACAGCTCCTACGAGCAGTACTTC. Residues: CASSWDSSYEQYF.

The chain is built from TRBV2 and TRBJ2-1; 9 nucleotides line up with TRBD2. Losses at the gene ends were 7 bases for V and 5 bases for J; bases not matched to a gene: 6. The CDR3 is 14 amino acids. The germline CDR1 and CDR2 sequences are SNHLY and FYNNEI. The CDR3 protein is CASNIAGAHNEQFF. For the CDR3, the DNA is TGTGCCAGCAACATAGCGGGAGCGCACAATGAGCAGTTCTTC. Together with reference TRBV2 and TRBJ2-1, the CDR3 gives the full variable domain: EPEVTQTPSHQVTQMGQEVILRCVPISNHLYFYWYRQILGQKVEFLVSFYNNEISEKSEIFDDQFSVERPDGSNFTLKIRSTKLEDSAMYFCASNIAGAHNEQFFGPGTRLTVL.